The text below deals with one T cell receptor (beta chain). The data belong to a study of blood T cell repertoires in COVID-19. Per the original data handling: Estimation of nucleated cell counts relied on the amplification of reference gene primers. Assay used: immunoSEQ multiplex PCR; TCRdb lists only in-frame clones, some missing. That table supplies the V and J calls and clone size; D and trimming were determined from the DNA. This sample has a few hundred thousand clones, with about 84% found just once. Germline assignment: CDR1 SGHVS and CDR2 FNYEAQ. The CDR3 sequence is 16 residues long. Trimming removed 6 bases from V and 4 bases from J, with 19 bases in between.

V gene TRBV7-6 combines with J gene TRBJ2-1; D may be TRBD2 (6 bases). The sequence derives from a man older than 75 with acute or convalescent COVID-19. The specimen was peripheral blood. The CDR3 reads CASSPNPGLAYNEQFF. In DNA form, the CDR3 reads TGTGCCAGCAGTCCCAATCCGGGACTGGCTTACAATGAGCAGTTCTTC.